What follows are 13 T cell receptor beta chains derived from one specimen sequenced in a study of T cell responses to AZD1222 COVID-19 vaccine (dated by TCRdb to 2020 to 2022). To prepare the library, the immunoSEQ multiplex PCR assay was applied. The clones in this table, taken by TCRdb from immuneACCESS, are in-frame only. Not every clone is retained; where verified, under half of the shortfall comes from an unresolved V gene, and the cause of the rest is unknown. For this sample there are some 120,000 clones; roughly 87% appear just once. The ten largest clones represent 1.2% of the sample. This specimen's time point label, per the study, means: baseline before first vaccination. The starting material was peripheral blood, obtained on day 0 of AZD1222 vaccination. These receptors were taken from an adult in good health.

The chain joins TRBV21-1 to TRBJ1-2; the table assigns TRBD1, which was not confirmed against the DNA. TRBV21-1 is termed a pseudogene. The length of the CDR3 is 16 residues. CDR3 DNA: TGTGCCAGCAGCAAGTGTACAGGGCGAGGAAGGTATGGCTACACCTTC. Protein: CASSKCTGRGRYGYTF.

The chain joins TRBV15 to TRBJ1-1, with TRBD1 as a possible D gene (5 bases). CDR1 is LNHNV, CDR2 YYDKDF, per germline (reference sequence). The length of the CDR3 is 16 residues. V lost 2 bases and J 1 base, leaving 14 bases between the germline ends. The chain's CDR3 is CATSRPWDGGNTEAFF. The CDR3, as DNA: TGTGCCACCAGCAGACCTTGGGACGGGGGGAACACTGAAGCTTTCTTT.

The rearrangement uses TRBV6-5 and TRBJ2-7; D is perhaps TRBD1 (6 bases). The CDR3 is 14 residues long. Germline loops: CDR1 MNHEY, CDR2 SVGAGI. The ends were cut back, 2 bases at V and 2 bases at J, with 10 bases in the middle. The CDR3 is CASSYNRATYEQYF. Here the CDR3 DNA reads TGTGCCAGCAGTTACAACAGGGCGACCTACGAGCAGTACTTC.

The genes are TRBV4-1 and TRBJ1-2; TRBD1 matches at 7 bases. The J segment lost 6 bases and the V segment lost 4 bases, leaving 5 bases of the junction unmatched. Germline V gene sequence: CDR1 MGHRA, CDR2 YSYEKL. CDR3 size: 13 residues. Written as DNA, the CDR3 is TGCGCCAGCAGCCTCCTGGACAGGAATGGCTACACCTTC. It translates to CASSLLDRNGYTF.

This clone was detected a few times. V and J are TRBV30 and TRBJ2-2; perhaps TRBD1 as D (7 bases). V lost 4 bases and J 5 bases, leaving 20 bases between the germline ends. Germline CDR1 and CDR2: GTSNPN and SVGIG (reference sequence). This CDR3 has 16 amino acids. The DNA of the CDR3 is TGTGCCTGGAAGCGGAGGGGGCTCGATGAGACCGGGGAGCTGTTTTTT. As protein: CAWKRRGLDETGELFF.

V and J are TRBV19 and TRBJ2-1; no clear D gene. This CDR3 spans 15 amino acids. Deletions cut 7 bases from V and 0 bases from J, with 13 bases between. In germline, CDR1 is LNHDA, CDR2 SQIVND (reference sequence). The CDR3 DNA is TGTGCCAGTACTTCGAACGTGGGCTCCTACAATGAGCAGTTCTTC. This gives the protein CASTSNVGSYNEQFF.

V gene TRBV9 combines with J gene TRBJ1-5; no firm D call. V was trimmed by 9 bases and J by 0 bases, leaving 25 bases between them. The germline gives CDR1 SGDLS, CDR2 YYNGEE. The CDR3 is 18 amino acids. The CDR3 sequence: CAIFSITRRLYSNQPQHF. The CDR3 region has the DNA TGTGCCATCTTCAGTATAACACGCAGGCTTTATAGCAATCAGCCCCAGCATTTT.

The table lists this clone with a few counts. This chain connects TRBV6-4 to TRBJ1-1; D is uncertain. Germline V gives CDR1 MRHNA, CDR2 SNTAGT. This CDR3 has 10 residues. V was shortened by 6 bases and J by 6 bases, with 5 bases between the two germline ends. The CDR3 sequence is CASSVAEAFF. The CDR3 DNA follows: TGTGCCAGCAGCGTAGCTGAAGCTTTCTTT.

This chain links TRBV5-6 with TRBJ1-5; no reliable D call. Deletions cut 4 bases from V and 1 base from J, with 9 bases between. The length of the CDR3 is 14 residues. The V gene's germline CDR1 is SGHDT and CDR2 YYEEEE. The CDR3 is CASSPAGSNQPQHF. The CDR3 DNA is TGTGCCAGCAGCCCGGCCGGAAGCAATCAGCCCCAGCATTTT.

CDR3 residues: CASSLSLPDEQFF. The DNA for the CDR3 is TGTGCCAGCAGTTTATCCCTCCCAGATGAGCAGTTCTTC. This chain connects TRBV27 to TRBJ2-1; D is uncertain. The CDR3 sequence is 13 residues long. V was shortened by 0 bases and J by 8 bases, with 8 bases between the two germline ends. The germline V gene has CDR1 MNHEY and CDR2 SMNVEV (reference sequence).

The V call is TRBV10-1, the J call TRBJ2-1; 7 bases line up with TRBD2. Germline CDR1 WNHNN, CDR2 SYGVQD (reference sequence). The CDR3 length is 15 residues. Trimming removed 1 base from V and 7 bases from J; junction bases left unmatched: 7. The CDR3 spells CASSELAQGGNEQFF. Here the CDR3 DNA reads TGCGCCAGCAGTGAGTTGGCCCAGGGAGGGAATGAGCAGTTCTTC.

V is TRBV11-2 and J is TRBJ1-5; a weak D match, TRBD1 (6 bases). There are 16 residues in the CDR3. Trimming left V 0 bases short and J 6 bases short, with 15 bases between. The V gene's germline CDR1 is SGHAT and CDR2 FQNNGV. For the CDR3, the DNA is TGTGCCAGCAGCTTAGACGAGAACAGGGTCGGTCAGCCCCAGCATTTT. As protein: CASSLDENRVGQPQHF.

The chain links TRBV27 to TRBJ1-1; D gene ambiguous. CDR1 is MNHEY and CDR2 is SMNVEV in the germline V gene (reference sequence). This CDR3 is 11 amino acids long. The V and J ends lost 11 bases and 10 bases respectively, with 17 bases between them. The CDR3 region has the DNA TGTGCCTGCCGGGAGGGAGCGATAGCTTTCTTT. Its protein is CACREGAIAFF.